Presented here are 28 T cell receptor beta chains from one specimen sequenced in a study of T cells in Graves' hyperthyroidism and ophthalmopathy. RNA transcripts served as the template for amplifying TCR beta CDR3 regions. HTBI primers were employed in a first-round RT-PCR of the TCR CDR3. A single record per CDR3 protein comes from TCRdb applying MiXCR to the multiplex PCR reads. The profile shows roughly 380,000 distinct CDR3 sequences, around 13% of them singletons. Specimen: blood. These receptors all stem from a woman in her fifties or sixties with Graves' hyperthyroidism.

This clonotype was observed at least ten times. The rearrangement links TRBV18 to TRBJ1-4; unclear D gene. CDR3 size: 14 residues. V lost 2 bases, J lost 2 bases, and 6 bases lay in between. Germline V lookup: CDR1 KGHSH, CDR2 LQKENI. CDR3 sequence reads: CASSPGGTNEKLFF. The CDR3 DNA reads as TGTGCCAGCTCACCAGGCGGTACTAATGAAAAACTGTTTTTT.

This clonotype has at least ten counts. The rearrangement uses TRBV3-1 and TRBJ1-5; perhaps TRBD1 as D (6 bases). Germline assignment: CDR1 LGHDT and CDR2 YNNKEL (reference sequence). The V and J ends lost 4 bases and 12 bases respectively, with 16 bases between them. This CDR3 spans 13 amino acids. This CDR3 reads CASSPRGREGQHF. As DNA, the CDR3 is TGTGCCAGCAGCCCAAGGGGGAGGGAAGGCCAGCATTTT.

This clonotype appeared many times. This chain joins TRBV6-1 and TRBJ1-6; D unclear. The CDR3 totals 13 residues. Germline V gene lookup returns CDR1 MNHNS and CDR2 SASEGT. V was cut by 2 bases and J by 7 bases, with 6 bases left in between. The CDR3 bases are TGTGCCAGCAGTGAAAGCCGGAATTCACCCCTCCACTTT. Translating gives CASSESRNSPLHF.

This clonotype came up many times. The J gene is TRBJ2-3, the V gene TRBV5-1; 8 nucleotides match TRBD2. The germline CDR1 and CDR2 sequences are SGHRS and YFSETQ. The V gene end was trimmed by 0 bases and the J gene end by 1 base; junction bases not matched to a gene: 4. The length of the CDR3 is 16 residues. The CDR3 sequence: CASSLGPGGGTDTQYF. CDR3 DNA: TGCGCCAGCAGCTTGGGACCGGGGGGGGGCACAGATACGCAGTATTTT.

This clonotype has only one observation. This may be a read error: a much more frequent sequence differs by one nucleotide. This chain joins TRBV7-2 and TRBJ2-1; D is perhaps TRBD2 (6 bases). With 11 bases removed from V and 3 bases from J, the gap between germline ends came to 20 bases. Germline CDR1 reads SGHTA; CDR2 reads FQGNSA. The CDR3 has 15 amino acids. The CDR3 sequence is CAGTGPAGLYNEQFF. The CDR3 coding sequence is TGTGCCGGCACCGGGCCGGCGGGACTCTACAATGAGCAGTTCTTC.

This clonotype was counted a few times. One end of the junction is discordant with germline, which a read error may explain. The V call is TRBV6-1, the J call TRBJ2-5; D might be TRBD1 (6 bases). This CDR3 has 15 amino acids. Germline-derived CDR1 and CDR2 are MNHNS and SASEGT. The CDR3 is CASRLVSGERGTQHF. The CDR3 DNA sequence: TGTGCCAGCAGGCTGGTCTCAGGGGAACGAGGGACCCAGCACTTC.

The rearrangement links TRBV6-6 to TRBJ1-6; maybe TRBD1 (5 bases). The CDR3 totals 15 residues. Germline CDR1 and CDR2: MNHNY and SVGAGI (reference sequence). The germline V and J ends were trimmed by 0 bases and 7 bases, with 10 bases remaining between them. Here the CDR3 reads CASSYSGRQNSPLHF. In DNA, the CDR3 is TGTGCCAGCAGTTACTCGGGGCGACAGAATTCACCCCTCCACTTT.

A remark on this clonotype: The final CDR3 position lacks the conserved phenylalanine or tryptophan, pointing to a likely read error. V gene TRBV27 combines with J gene TRBJ2-7, with D perhaps matching TRBD1 or TRBD2 (5 bases each). Between the trimmed V and J ends, which lost 3 bases and 3 bases, there was a span of 12 bases. The germline V gene has CDR1 MNHEY and CDR2 SMNVEV (reference sequence). This CDR3 region has 14 residues. The CDR3 sequence is CASSLGRGYYEQYL. Written as DNA, the CDR3 is TGTGCCAGCAGTTTGGGACGGGGCTACTACGAGCAGTACCTC.

The V call is TRBV14, the J call TRBJ1-1; no definite D call. Germline V gene lookup returns CDR1 SGHDN and CDR2 FVKESK. Deletions cut 0 bases from V and 3 bases from J, with 17 bases between. There are 17 residues in the CDR3. This CDR3 is CASSQDLMGSGDTEAFF. As DNA, the CDR3 is TGTGCCAGCAGCCAAGACTTAATGGGCTCTGGGGACACTGAAGCTTTCTTT. The whole variable domain, filled in from reference TRBV14 and TRBJ1-1, reads EAGVTQFPSHSVIEKGQTVTLRCDPISGHDNLYWYRRVMGKEIKFLLHFVKESKQDESGMPNNRFLAERTGGTYSTLKVQPAELEDSGVYFCASSQDLMGSGDTEAFFGQGTRLTVV.

The rearrangement links TRBV12-3 or TRBV12-4 to TRBJ2-1, with D perhaps being TRBD1 or TRBD2 (6 bases each). The CDR3 extends over 15 amino acids. Between the trimmed V and J ends, which lost 5 bases and 6 bases, there was a span of 17 bases. As DNA, the CDR3 is TGTGCCAGCAGTCAACTGGGGGGCGGCTCCAATGAGCAGTTCTTC. Protein product: CASSQLGGGSNEQFF.

Many counts were recorded for this clonotype. This chain joins TRBV5-4 and TRBJ2-5; D is possibly TRBD1 (5 bases). The V gene's germline CDR1 is SGHNT and CDR2 YYREEE (reference sequence). The V end was cut by 4 bases, the J end by 4 bases, with 11 bases between. The CDR3 contains 13 residues. The CDR3: CASSREGVETQYF. The CDR3 bases are TGTGCCAGCAGCCGCGAAGGGGTAGAGACCCAGTACTTC.

The chain has TRBV12-3 or TRBV12-4 and TRBJ1-1; unclear D gene. The V gene lost 7 bases and the J gene lost 5 bases, with 14 bases spanning the gap. The CDR3 covers 13 residues. The CDR3 region is CASNPFRGTEAFF. For the CDR3, the DNA is TGTGCCAGCAACCCCTTCCGGGGAACTGAAGCTTTCTTT.

This chain connects TRBV9 to TRBJ2-7; the match to TRBD1 covers 7 bases. The CDR3 is 16 residues long. V lost 0 bases and J lost 4; bases outside the gene matches: 10. Germline CDR1 and CDR2: SGDLS and YYNGEE. CDR3 residues: CASSVVGGTAPYEQYF. The CDR3 DNA sequence: TGTGCCAGCAGCGTAGTGGGTGGGACAGCCCCATACGAGCAGTACTTC.

On this clonotype: A much larger clonotype is one base distant, so this may be a read error. The chain couples TRBV6-1 to TRBJ1-5; D remains unclear. Trimming removed 4 bases at V and 7 bases at J, with 8 bases between. This CDR3 is built from 12 residues. CDR1 and CDR2 (germline): MNHNS, SASEGT. The CDR3 loop reads CASSGEGQPQHF. The CDR3, as DNA: TGTGCCAGCAGTGGGGAAGGCCAGCCCCAGCATTTT.

In this sample, this clonotype turned up a few times. The CDR3 protein is CSAPFRDHYTDTQYF. The CDR3 nucleotides are TGCAGTGCCCCCTTTAGGGACCATTACACAGATACGCAGTATTTT. The chain joins TRBV20-1 to TRBJ2-3; D may be TRBD1 or TRBD2 (5 bases each). Germline assignment: CDR1 DFQATT and CDR2 SNEGSKA (reference sequence). V lost 6 bases and J lost 2, with 18 bases in between. The CDR3 runs 15 residues.

This clonotype has ten or more counts. The V gene is TRBV30, the J gene TRBJ2-7, with D perhaps given as TRBD1 or TRBD2 (5 bases each). Trimming stripped 4 bases from V and 5 bases from J, with 18 bases between. The CDR3 consists of 14 residues. CDR1 GTSNPN and CDR2 SVGIG come from the germline V gene (reference sequence). CDR3 amino acids: CAWTTGLGLDEQYF. CDR3 bases: TGTGCCTGGACTACGGGGCTGGGCCTAGACGAGCAGTACTTC.

This clonotype was seen at least ten times. The V gene is TRBV2, the J gene TRBJ1-1; no clear D. CDR3 length: 13 amino acids. V lost 5 bases and J lost 1, with 8 bases in between. Germline CDR1 SNHLY, CDR2 FYNNEI. The CDR3 reads CASSINTNTEAFF. CDR3 in DNA: TGTGCCAGCAGTATCAATACGAACACTGAAGCTTTCTTT.

This clonotype was found many times. This rearrangement joins TRBV13 to TRBJ2-7, with 12 bases aligning to TRBD2. The CDR3 runs 15 residues. Germline V gene lookup returns CDR1 PRHDT and CDR2 FYEKMQ (reference sequence). The V gene end was trimmed by 5 bases and the J gene end by 4 bases; junction bases not matched to a gene: 6. The CDR3 sequence is CASSPPGTSGYEQYF. CDR3 DNA: TGTGCCAGCAGCCCCCCCGGGACTAGCGGGTACGAGCAGTACTTC.

The V gene is TRBV28, the J gene TRBJ1-5, with D uncertain. Deletions cut 4 bases from V and 2 bases from J, with 9 bases between. Looked up from germline, CDR1 is MDHEN and CDR2 is SYDVKM. The CDR3 totals 14 residues. The CDR3 loop is CASSSGWGNQPQHF. The CDR3 DNA follows: TGTGCCAGCAGTTCCGGTTGGGGCAATCAGCCCCAGCATTTT.

This clonotype was detected ten times or more. The gene calls are TRBV24-1 and TRBJ2-1, with D hard to call. CDR1 is KGHDR and CDR2 is SFDVKD in the germline V gene. V was trimmed by 2 bases and J by 2 bases, leaving 12 bases between them. This CDR3 spans 16 amino acids. This CDR3 reads CATSDSQTSAYNEQFF. CDR3 DNA: TGTGCCACCAGTGATTCCCAGACTTCCGCCTACAATGAGCAGTTCTTC.

This clonotype was observed at least ten times. The CDR3 region has the DNA TGTGCCAGCACCGGGTCGCCAGCTGGCCAAAACATTCAGTACTTC. Its translation: CASTGSPAGQNIQYF. V usage is TRBV6-1 and J usage is TRBJ2-4; D is undetermined. This CDR3 is 15 amino acids long. Germline loops: CDR1 MNHNS, CDR2 SASEGT. V gave up 7 bases and J gave up 5 bases, with 18 bases separating them.

The J gene is TRBJ1-1, the V gene TRBV5-1; 8 positions match TRBD1. The CDR3 spans 14 residues. The V gene end was trimmed by 0 bases and the J gene end by 5 bases; junction bases not matched to a gene: 3. Germline CDR1 reads SGHRS; CDR2 reads YFSETQ. The CDR3 DNA is TGCGCCAGCAGCTTGGTTTGGACAGGGACTGAAGCTTTCTTT. This sequence encodes CASSLVWTGTEAFF.

This clonotype was recorded at least ten times. The chain joins TRBV29-1 to TRBJ2-3; 10 bases map to TRBD2. Germline loops: CDR1 SQVTM, CDR2 ANQGSEA. V dropped 5 bases and J dropped 6; count of bases not matched to a gene: 5. This CDR3 has 13 amino acids. The CDR3 sequence: CSVLLAGADTQYF. CDR3 nucleotides: TGCAGCGTTCTCCTAGCGGGGGCCGATACGCAGTATTTT.

As to this clonotype: A much larger clone differs from this one at a single base, so this may be a read error. J is TRBJ2-1 and V is TRBV27, with 10 bases fitting TRBD1. The CDR3 totals 14 residues. CDR1 MNHEY and CDR2 SMNVEV come from the germline V gene (reference sequence). CDR3 DNA: TGTGCCAGCACCTCCGGGACAGGGGCCAATGAGCGGTTCTTC. Protein sequence: CASTSGTGANERFF.

This clonotype was counted only a few times. The V and J genes are TRBV4-1 and TRBJ2-5; unclear D gene. This CDR3 contains 14 residues. Germline lookup yields CDR1 MGHRA and CDR2 YSYEKL. Trimming took 2 bases from V and 5 from J, leaving 12 bases between them. CDR3 protein: CASSQPKARETQYF. DNA for the CDR3: TGCGCCAGCAGCCAACCGAAGGCCAGGGAGACCCAGTACTTC.

The sample holds a few counts of this clonotype. This may arise from a read error, as a much more abundant clone is one base away. CDR3 coding DNA: TGTGCCAGCAGCTTAAGGGCCGGGGGGAATGTCGGGGAGCTGTTTTTT. Translated: CASSLRAGGNVGELFF. The V call is TRBV11-3, the J call TRBJ2-2; 7 bases are shared with TRBD2. The CDR3 is made up of 16 amino acids. Trimming at V came to 2 bases and at J to 7 bases, leaving 10 bases not matched to a gene. Germline V gene data show CDR1 as SGHNT and CDR2 as YENEEA.

This chain joins TRBV19 and TRBJ1-5, with D possibly matching TRBD1 (5 bases). Germline CDR1 reads LNHDA; CDR2 reads SQIVND (reference sequence). This CDR3 spans 14 amino acids. Trimming stripped 2 bases from V and 1 base from J, with 6 bases between. The chain's CDR3 is CASSITGSNQPQHF. The CDR3 nucleotides read TGTGCCAGTAGTATAACAGGCAGCAATCAGCCCCAGCATTTT.

The chain carries TRBV7-9 and TRBJ2-1; D is tentatively TRBD1 or TRBD2 (5 bases each). Germline assignment: CDR1 SEHNR and CDR2 FQNEAQ (reference sequence). This CDR3 has 15 amino acids. V was shortened by 5 bases and J by 5 bases, with 16 bases between the two germline ends. For the CDR3, the DNA is TGTGCCAGCAGCCCGGGGCTGAGCGGTCACAATGAGCAGTTCTTC. Its protein is CASSPGLSGHNEQFF.